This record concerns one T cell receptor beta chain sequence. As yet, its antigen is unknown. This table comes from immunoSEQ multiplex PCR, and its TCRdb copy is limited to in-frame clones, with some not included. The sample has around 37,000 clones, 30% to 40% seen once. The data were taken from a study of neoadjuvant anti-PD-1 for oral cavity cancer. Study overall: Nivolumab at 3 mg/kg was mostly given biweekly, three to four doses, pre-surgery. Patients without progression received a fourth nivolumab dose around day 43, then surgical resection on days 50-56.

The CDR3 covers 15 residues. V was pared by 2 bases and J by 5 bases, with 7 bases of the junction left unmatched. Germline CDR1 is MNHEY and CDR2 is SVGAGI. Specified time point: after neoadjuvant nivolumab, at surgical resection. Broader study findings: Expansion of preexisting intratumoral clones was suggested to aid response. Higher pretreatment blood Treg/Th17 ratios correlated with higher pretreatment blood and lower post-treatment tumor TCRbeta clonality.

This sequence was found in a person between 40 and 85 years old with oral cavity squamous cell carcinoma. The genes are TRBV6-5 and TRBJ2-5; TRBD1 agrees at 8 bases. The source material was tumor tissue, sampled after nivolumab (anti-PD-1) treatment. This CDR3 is CASSYGTGGWETQYF. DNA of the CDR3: TGTGCCAGCAGTTACGGCACAGGGGGTTGGGAGACCCAGTACTTC.